The source of this TCR beta chain is a study of T cells expressing NK-cell markers (dated by TCRdb to 2018 to 2021). About the investigation overall: In sorted CD3+CD56+NKG2C+, CD3+CD56+NKG2C- and CD3+CD56-NKG2C+ T-cell subsets from about 8 donors, TCR beta-chain repertoires were profiled. Among the eight sequenced donors, only one was HCMV-seronegative, while the other seven were HCMV-seropositive. Randomly selected healthy volunteers, three men and five women, were used as the eight sequenced donors. Sequencing of the libraries produced 2 x 150 bp reads on Illumina HiSeq 2000/2500, MiSeq or NextSeq. Here is what the overall study found, with its caveats: In roughly six donors, the dominant CD3+CD56+NKG2C+ clonotypes ranked among the top 10 CD8+ clonotypes, making up roughly 1.0-7.0% of CD8+ T cells. Whether the expanded NKG2C-expressing T cell clones were specific for HCMV antigens was left unclear. Those dominant clonotypes were again the most abundant among CD3+CD56-NKG2C+ cells in a few donors, at roughly 25-65%.

The germline V gene yields SGDLS for CDR1 and YYNGEE for CDR2. From the cysteine up to the phenylalanine, the CDR3 has a length of 15 residues. No DNA appears here. A commercial ELISA kit detecting HCMV-specific IgG in serum was used to determine HCMV serostatus. Peripheral blood mononuclear cells were isolated from blood by Ficoll density gradient centrifugation. The reads were generated on an Illumina HiSeq 2000. TCR beta cDNA libraries were prepared using 5'RACE template switching, which introduced a universal primer site and unique molecular identifiers. cDNA synthesis was primed from the TCR beta constant segment and was followed by two successive PCR amplification steps. In the paper's pipeline: MIGEC handled demultiplexing of the reads and grouping by UMI, while MiTCR was used to assemble and quantify clonotypes. To remove erroneous sequences, TCR cDNA sequences were retained only when supported by two or more reads. The tcR package was used for downstream repertoire analysis, with clonotypes matched between fractions based on CDR3 nucleotide sequence plus V segment. VDJmatch was used to annotate antigen specificity against VDJdb, with one amino acid substitution in CDR3 allowed. One entry per CDR3 protein sequence results from the TCRdb reprocessing of the reads, with DNA left out. The V and J calls and clone size are TCRdb's, not the authors'. The sample table gives 200,000 to 300,000 distinct CDR3 sequences. Roughly 0.4% of the sample goes to the ten largest clones.

Concerning this clonotype itself: Its specific antigen is unknown.

Specimen: blood T cells: a sorted CD56 or NKG2C T cell subset, CD4+ or CD8+ T cells, or bulk PBMC T cells (not recorded which). The rearrangement joined TRBV9 to TRBJ1-3. The receptor was isolated from a man aged 18 to 35 in good health. Donor details come from another sample of the same person, matched by shared clones. The CDR3 region: CASSVRVDFGNTIYF. When the CDR3 is completed using the reference TRBV9 and TRBJ1-3 genes on either side, the full variable domain is DSGVTQTPKHLITATGQRVTLRCSPRSGDLSVYWYQQSLDQGLQFLIQYYNGEERAKGNILERFSAQQFPDLHSELNLSSLELGDSALYFCASSVRVDFGNTIYFGEGSWLTVV.